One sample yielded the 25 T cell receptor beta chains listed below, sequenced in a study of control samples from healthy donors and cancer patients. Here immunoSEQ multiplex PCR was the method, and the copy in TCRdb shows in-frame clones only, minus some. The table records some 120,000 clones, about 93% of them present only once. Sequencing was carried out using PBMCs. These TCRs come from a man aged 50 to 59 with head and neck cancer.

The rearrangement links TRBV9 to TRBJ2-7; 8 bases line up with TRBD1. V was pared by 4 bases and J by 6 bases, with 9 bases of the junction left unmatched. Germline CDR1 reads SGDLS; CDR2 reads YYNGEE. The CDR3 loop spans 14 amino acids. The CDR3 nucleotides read TGTGCCAGCAGCTATCAACCTACAGGGGGCGAGCAGTACTTC. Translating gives CASSYQPTGGEQYF.

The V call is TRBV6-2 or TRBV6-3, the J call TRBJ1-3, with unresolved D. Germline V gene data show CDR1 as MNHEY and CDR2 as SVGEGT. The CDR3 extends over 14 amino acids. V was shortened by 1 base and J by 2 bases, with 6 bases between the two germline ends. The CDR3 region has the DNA TGTGCCAGCAGTTACTGGGGTCCTGGAAACACCATATATTTT. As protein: CASSYWGPGNTIYF.

DNA for the CDR3: TGTGCCAGCAGCTTGGGCCAGGGGAAGAAAAAGCAGTACTTC. It is translated as CASSLGQGKKKQYF. This chain joins TRBV5-4 and TRBJ2-7; the D gene is possibly TRBD1 (6 bases). With 0 bases removed from V and 8 bases from J, the gap between germline ends came to 15 bases. Germline CDR1 SGHNT, CDR2 YYREEE (reference sequence). The CDR3 totals 14 residues.

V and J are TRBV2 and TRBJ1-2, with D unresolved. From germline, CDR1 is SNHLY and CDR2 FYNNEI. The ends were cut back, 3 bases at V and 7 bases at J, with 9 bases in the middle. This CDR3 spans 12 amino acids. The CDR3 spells CASSEGRVGYTF. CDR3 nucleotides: TGTGCCAGCAGTGAGGGGAGGGTTGGCTACACCTTC.

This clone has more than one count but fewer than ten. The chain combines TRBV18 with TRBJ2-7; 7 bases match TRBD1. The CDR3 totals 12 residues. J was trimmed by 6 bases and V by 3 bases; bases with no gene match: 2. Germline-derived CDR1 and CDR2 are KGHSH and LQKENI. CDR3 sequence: CASSPGQVEQYF. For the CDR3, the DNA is TGTGCCAGCTCACCCGGACAGGTCGAGCAGTACTTC.

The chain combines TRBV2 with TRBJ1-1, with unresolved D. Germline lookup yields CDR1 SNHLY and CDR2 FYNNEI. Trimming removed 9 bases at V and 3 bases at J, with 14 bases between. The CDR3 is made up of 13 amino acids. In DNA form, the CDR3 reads TGTGCCAGTATGGACCGACCATACACTGAAGCTTTCTTT. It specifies CASMDRPYTEAFF.

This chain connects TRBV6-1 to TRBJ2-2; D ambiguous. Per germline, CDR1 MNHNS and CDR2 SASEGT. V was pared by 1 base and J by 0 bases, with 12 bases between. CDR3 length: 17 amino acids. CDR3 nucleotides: TGTGCCAGCAGTGAAGGATATTGGGTATCGAACACCGGGGAGCTGTTTTTT. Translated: CASSEGYWVSNTGELFF.

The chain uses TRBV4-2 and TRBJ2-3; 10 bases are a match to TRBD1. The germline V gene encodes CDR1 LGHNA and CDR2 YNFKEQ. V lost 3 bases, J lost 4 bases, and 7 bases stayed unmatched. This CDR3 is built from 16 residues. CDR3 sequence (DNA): TGTGCCAGCAGCCAGGCTGGACAGGGGGGCTCAGATACGCAGTATTTT. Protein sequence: CASSQAGQGGSDTQYF.

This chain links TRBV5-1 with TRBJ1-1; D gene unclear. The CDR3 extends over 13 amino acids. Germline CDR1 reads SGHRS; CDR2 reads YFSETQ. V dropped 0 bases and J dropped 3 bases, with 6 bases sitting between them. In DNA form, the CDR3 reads TGCGCCAGCAGCTTGGGGACTGACACTGAAGCTTTCTTT. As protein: CASSLGTDTEAFF.

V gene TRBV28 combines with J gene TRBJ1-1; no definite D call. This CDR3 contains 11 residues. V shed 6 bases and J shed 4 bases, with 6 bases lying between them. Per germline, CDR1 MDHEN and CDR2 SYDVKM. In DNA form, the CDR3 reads TGTGCCAGCAGCTGGGGCACTGAAGCTTTCTTT. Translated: CASSWGTEAFF.

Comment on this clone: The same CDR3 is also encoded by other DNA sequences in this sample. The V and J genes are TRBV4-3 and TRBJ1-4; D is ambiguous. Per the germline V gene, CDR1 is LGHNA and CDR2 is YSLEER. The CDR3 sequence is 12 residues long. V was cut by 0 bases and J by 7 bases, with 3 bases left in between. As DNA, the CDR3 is TGCGCCAGCAGCCAAGAGGGTGAAAAACTGTTTTTT. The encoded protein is CASSQEGEKLFF.

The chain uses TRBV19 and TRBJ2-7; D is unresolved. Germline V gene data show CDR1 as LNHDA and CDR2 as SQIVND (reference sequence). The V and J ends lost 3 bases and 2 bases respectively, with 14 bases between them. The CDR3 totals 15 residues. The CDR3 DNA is TGTGCCAGTAGTATGGTCGGCAGGACCGCCTACGAGCAGTACTTC. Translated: CASSMVGRTAYEQYF.

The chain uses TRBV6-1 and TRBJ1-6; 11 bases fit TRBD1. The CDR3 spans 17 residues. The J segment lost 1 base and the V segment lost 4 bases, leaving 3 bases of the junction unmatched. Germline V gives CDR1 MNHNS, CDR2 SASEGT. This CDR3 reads CASSARDRGSYNSPLHF. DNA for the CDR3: TGTGCCAGCAGTGCCCGGGACAGGGGGTCCTATAATTCACCCCTCCACTTT.

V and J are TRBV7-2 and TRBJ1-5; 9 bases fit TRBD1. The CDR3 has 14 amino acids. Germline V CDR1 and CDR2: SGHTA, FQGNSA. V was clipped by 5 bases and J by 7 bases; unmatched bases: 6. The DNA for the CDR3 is TGTGCCAGCAGCCAGACAGGGGGTGGCCAGCCCCAGCATTTT. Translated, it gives CASSQTGGGQPQHF.

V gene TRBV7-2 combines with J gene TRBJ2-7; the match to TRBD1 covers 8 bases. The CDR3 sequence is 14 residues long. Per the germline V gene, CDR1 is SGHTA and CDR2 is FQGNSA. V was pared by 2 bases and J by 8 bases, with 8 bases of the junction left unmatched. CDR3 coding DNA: TGTGCCAGCAGCTTAAGCGCGACAGGGGCAAAGCAGTACTTC. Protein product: CASSLSATGAKQYF.

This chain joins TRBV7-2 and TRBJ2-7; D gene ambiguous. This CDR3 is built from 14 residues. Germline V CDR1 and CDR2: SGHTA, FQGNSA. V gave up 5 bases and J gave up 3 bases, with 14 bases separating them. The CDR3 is CASSPHGRGYEQYF. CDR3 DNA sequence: TGTGCCAGCAGCCCACACGGTAGAGGCTACGAGCAGTACTTC.

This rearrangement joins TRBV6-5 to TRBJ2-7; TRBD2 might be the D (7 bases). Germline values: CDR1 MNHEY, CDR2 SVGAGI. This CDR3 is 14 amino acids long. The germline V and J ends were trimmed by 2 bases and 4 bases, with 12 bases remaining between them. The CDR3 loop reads CASSYGRGTYEQYF. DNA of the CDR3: TGTGCCAGCAGTTACGGGAGGGGGACGTACGAGCAGTACTTC.

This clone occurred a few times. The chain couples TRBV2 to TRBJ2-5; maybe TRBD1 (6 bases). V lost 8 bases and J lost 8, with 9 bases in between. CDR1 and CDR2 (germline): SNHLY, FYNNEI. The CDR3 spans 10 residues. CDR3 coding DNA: TGTGCCAGCGTCAGGGGTACCCAGTACTTC. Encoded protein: CASVRGTQYF.

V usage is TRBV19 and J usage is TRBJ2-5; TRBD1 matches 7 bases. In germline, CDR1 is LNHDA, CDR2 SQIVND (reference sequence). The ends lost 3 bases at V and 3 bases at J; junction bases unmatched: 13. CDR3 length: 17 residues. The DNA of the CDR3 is TGTGCCAGTAGTATTCCCCTAGCCGGGACAGATGAAGAGACCCAGTACTTC. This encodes CASSIPLAGTDEETQYF.

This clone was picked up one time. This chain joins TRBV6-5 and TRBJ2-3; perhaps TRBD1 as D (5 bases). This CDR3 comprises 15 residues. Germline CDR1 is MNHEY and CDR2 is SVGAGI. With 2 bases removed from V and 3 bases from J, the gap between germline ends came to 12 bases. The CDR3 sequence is CASSYTTGVTDTQYF. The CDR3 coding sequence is TGTGCCAGCAGTTACACCACAGGAGTAACAGATACGCAGTATTTT.

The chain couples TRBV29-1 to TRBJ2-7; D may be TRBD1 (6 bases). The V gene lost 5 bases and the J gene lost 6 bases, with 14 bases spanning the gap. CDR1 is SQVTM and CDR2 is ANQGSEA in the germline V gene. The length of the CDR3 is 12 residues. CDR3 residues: CSVLDSPREQYF. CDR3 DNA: TGCAGCGTTTTGGACAGTCCCCGCGAGCAGTACTTC.

In DNA, the CDR3 is TGTGCCAGCAGCTCAGGACTAGCCTCCTACAATGAGCAGTTCTTC. It is translated as CASSSGLASYNEQFF. The rearrangement joins TRBV7-2 to TRBJ2-1, with TRBD2 identical over 8 bases. The CDR3 consists of 15 residues. Germline trimming cut 4 bases from V and 0 bases from J; bases unmatched to any gene: 2. Per the germline V gene, CDR1 is SGHTA and CDR2 is FQGNSA. Full variable domain (remainder filled in from reference TRBV7-2 and TRBJ2-1): GAGVSQSPSNKVTEKGKDVELRCDPISGHTALYWYRQSLGQGLEFLIYFQGNSAPDKSGLPSDRFSAERTGGSVSTLTIQRTQQEDSAVYLCASSSGLASYNEQFFGPGTRLTVL.

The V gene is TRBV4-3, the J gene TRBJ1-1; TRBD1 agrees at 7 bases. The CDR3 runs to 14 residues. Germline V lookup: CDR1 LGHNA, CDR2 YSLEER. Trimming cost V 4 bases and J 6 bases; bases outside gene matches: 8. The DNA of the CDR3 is TGCGCCAGCAGCCCTCTGACAGGGTCGTCTGAAGCTTTCTTT. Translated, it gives CASSPLTGSSEAFF.

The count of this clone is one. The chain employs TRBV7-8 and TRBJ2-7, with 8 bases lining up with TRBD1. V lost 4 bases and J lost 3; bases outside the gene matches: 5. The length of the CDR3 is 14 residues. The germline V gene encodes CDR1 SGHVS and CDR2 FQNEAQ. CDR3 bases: TGTGCCAGCAGCTCCCTAGGACAGGGCTACGAGCAGTACTTC. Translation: CASSSLGQGYEQYF.

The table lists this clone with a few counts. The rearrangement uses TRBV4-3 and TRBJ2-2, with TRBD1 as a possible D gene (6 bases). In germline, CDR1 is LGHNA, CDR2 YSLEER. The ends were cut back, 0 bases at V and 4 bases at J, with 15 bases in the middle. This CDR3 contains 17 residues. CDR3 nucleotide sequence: TGCGCCAGCAGCCAAGAAAGGGGGATAGGGCCCACCGGGGAGCTGTTTTTT. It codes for CASSQERGIGPTGELFF.